The 27 T cell receptor beta chains below all came from one sample that was sequenced in a study of blood T cell repertoires in COVID-19. Assay used: immunoSEQ multiplex PCR; TCRdb lists only in-frame clones, some missing. There are approximately 220,000 clones in the sample; 65% to 85% occur only once, and 8% to 10% lies in the top ten. The sequencing sample was made of peripheral blood. The source is a woman between 50 and 59 years old with acute or convalescent COVID-19.

The rearrangement joins TRBV6-5 to TRBJ2-1, with TRBD1 matching over 7 bases. CDR3 length: 13 amino acids. Germline V CDR1 and CDR2: MNHEY, SVGAGI. Losses at the gene ends were 6 bases for V and 13 bases for J; bases not matched to a gene: 12. CDR3: CASRGQVLGRQFF. In DNA, the CDR3 is TGTGCCAGCAGAGGACAGGTTTTGGGCCGACAGTTCTTC.

V usage is TRBV7-2 and J usage is TRBJ2-5; D gene unclear. This CDR3 is 14 amino acids long. V lost 1 base, J lost 1 base, and 7 bases lay in between. Germline V CDR1 and CDR2: SGHTA, FQGNSA. CDR3 bases: TGTGCCAGCAGCTTAGATCCTCTCCAAGAGACCCAGTACTTC. The encoded protein is CASSLDPLQETQYF.

The genes are TRBV7-3 and TRBJ2-7; D ambiguous. The CDR3 consists of 13 residues. Trimming removed 2 bases from V and 3 bases from J, with 8 bases in between. In germline, CDR1 is SGHTA, CDR2 FQGTGA. CDR3 DNA sequence: TGTGCCAGCAGCTTAGCGGCTGGCTACGAGCAGTACTTC. Translation: CASSLAAGYEQYF.

This clone was counted between two and nine times. V is TRBV7-2 and J is TRBJ2-2; 9 nucleotides align to TRBD2. The CDR3 spans 17 residues. J was trimmed by 3 bases and V by 2 bases; bases with no gene match: 7. Germline V gives CDR1 SGHTA, CDR2 FQGNSA. DNA for the CDR3: TGTGCCAGCAGCTTATGGAGTAGCGGGAGATACACCGGGGAGCTGTTTTTT. It codes for CASSLWSSGRYTGELFF.

The chain employs TRBV4-1 and TRBJ1-6, with 8 bases aligning to TRBD1. The length of the CDR3 is 15 residues. Per germline, CDR1 MGHRA and CDR2 YSYEKL. Germline trimming cut 0 bases from V and 9 bases from J; bases unmatched to any gene: 4. The chain's CDR3 is CASSQEQGGISPLHF. The CDR3 DNA is TGCGCCAGCAGCCAAGAACAGGGGGGGATTTCACCCCTCCACTTT.

This clone is a singleton in its sample. J is TRBJ2-1 and V is TRBV29-1; weak D call: TRBD1 (6 bases). The CDR3 has 12 residues. Trimming removed 4 bases from V and 5 bases from J, with 9 bases in between. Germline lookup yields CDR1 SQVTM and CDR2 ANQGSEA. The CDR3 nucleotides read TGCAGCGTTGGAGGGGGTAACAATGAGCAGTTCTTC. Translated, it gives CSVGGGNNEQFF.

V gene TRBV30 combines with J gene TRBJ2-1; D perhaps matches TRBD1 (5 bases). CDR3 length: 14 residues. V gave up 4 bases and J gave up 7 bases, with 17 bases separating them. Germline V gene lookup returns CDR1 GTSNPN and CDR2 SVGIG (reference sequence). The CDR3 region is CAWTRKGPVNEQFF. The CDR3 nucleotides read TGTGCCTGGACGCGGAAGGGGCCCGTGAATGAGCAGTTCTTC.

This chain links TRBV10-2 with TRBJ2-1; TRBD1 matches 7 bases. The length of the CDR3 is 15 residues. Germline assignment: CDR1 WSHSY and CDR2 SAAADI. The junction had 9 bases not matched to a gene; V was cut back by 2 bases and J by 8 bases. The CDR3: CASSEDRVTGDEQFF. The DNA for the CDR3 is TGCGCCAGCAGTGAGGACAGGGTAACAGGGGATGAGCAGTTCTTC.

This chain connects TRBV5-4 to TRBJ2-2, with 8 bases aligning to TRBD2. This CDR3 region has 17 residues. V trimming: 4 bases; J trimming: 0 bases; junction bases outside the gene matches: 8. Germline CDR1 reads SGHNT; CDR2 reads YYREEE (reference sequence). The CDR3 loop is CASSTGGLATNTGELFF. CDR3 nucleotide sequence: TGTGCCAGCAGCACGGGGGGGTTGGCCACGAACACCGGGGAGCTGTTTTTT.

This sequence joins TRBV3-1 (or the pseudogene TRBV3-2) and TRBJ2-1; 14 nucleotides align to TRBD2. Germline lookup yields CDR1 LGHDT and CDR2 YNNKEL (reference sequence). This CDR3 has 20 residues. Germline trimming cut 4 bases from V and 5 bases from J; bases unmatched to any gene: 16. The DNA of the CDR3 is TGTGCCAGCAGCCTAACCCCCGGGACTAGCGGGAGTAACTCGAACAATGAGCAGTTCTTC. Its translation: CASSLTPGTSGSNSNNEQFF.

The chain has TRBV3-1 (or the pseudogene TRBV3-2) and TRBJ2-5, with 8 positions matching TRBD2. The V and J ends lost 3 bases and 5 bases, in that order; junction bases with no gene match: 8. The CDR3 contains 15 residues. CDR1 is LGHDT, CDR2 YNNKEL, per germline (reference sequence). As DNA, the CDR3 is TGTGCCAGCAGCCAGACGGGACTAGATAAGGAGACCCAGTACTTC. Residues: CASSQTGLDKETQYF.

The chain is built from TRBV6-5 and TRBJ2-7, with 12 nucleotides matching TRBD2. V was clipped by 6 bases and J by 4 bases; unmatched bases: 7. This CDR3 is built from 15 residues. CDR1 is MNHEY and CDR2 is SVGAGI in the germline V gene. CDR3 residues: CASRTSGSRGYEQYF. The CDR3 DNA follows: TGTGCCAGCAGGACTAGCGGGAGCCGGGGGTACGAGCAGTACTTC.

The chain recombines TRBV3-1 (or the pseudogene TRBV3-2) with TRBJ2-1; D might be TRBD1 (7 bases). With 2 bases removed from V and 8 bases from J, the gap between germline ends came to 22 bases. Germline CDR1 and CDR2: LGHDT and YNNKEL (reference sequence). The CDR3 is 17 amino acids. The CDR3 DNA sequence: TGTGCCAGCAGCCAATACAGGGGACTTAACTCAGCTCATGAGCAGTTCTTC. The encoded protein is CASSQYRGLNSAHEQFF.

This sequence joins TRBV19 and TRBJ1-2; D gene unclear. The CDR3 runs to 14 residues. The V gene lost 8 bases and the J gene lost 4 bases, with 17 bases spanning the gap. CDR1 is LNHDA and CDR2 is SQIVND in the germline V gene (reference sequence). For the CDR3, the DNA is TGTGCCAGTGTGGCGACTGCGCCGGGCTATGGCTACACCTTC. It codes for CASVATAPGYGYTF.

The CDR3 nucleotides read TGTGCCAGCAGTGAACGACGGGACAGGGGTGCAAAACTGTTTTTT. Its protein is CASSERRDRGAKLFF. The chain carries TRBV6-1 and TRBJ1-4, with TRBD1 matching 10 bases. Looked up from germline, CDR1 is MNHNS and CDR2 is SASEGT. This CDR3 has 15 amino acids. J gave up 10 bases and V 2 bases, and 7 bases lay outside the gene matches.

About this clone: The junction and the germline gene differ at one end; a read error may be behind it. This chain connects TRBV7-7 to TRBJ2-1; D is possibly TRBD2 (5 bases). The CDR3 contains 15 residues. In germline, CDR1 is SSHAT, CDR2 FNYEAQ (reference sequence). The CDR3 loop reads CASSLSSSRVDEQFF. In DNA form, the CDR3 reads TGTGCTAGCAGCTTGAGCAGCTCGCGGGTGGATGAGCAGTTCTTC.

There are a few counts of this clone. The chain is built from TRBV7-2 and TRBJ2-7, with 12 bases matching TRBD2. This CDR3 region has 16 residues. The trim removed 5 bases at V and 6 bases at J, leaving 11 bases unmatched. Germline CDR1 is SGHTA and CDR2 is FQGNSA. The CDR3, as DNA: TGTGCCAGCAGCCCCATGCTAGCGGGAGGGTCGGGCGAGCAGTACTTC. Protein product: CASSPMLAGGSGEQYF. Full variable domain (rest looked up from reference TRBV7-2 and TRBJ2-7): GAGVSQSPSNKVTEKGKDVELRCDPISGHTALYWYRQSLGQGLEFLIYFQGNSAPDKSGLPSDRFSAERTGGSVSTLTIQRTQQEDSAVYLCASSPMLAGGSGEQYFGPGTRLTVT.

This clone was picked up one time. V and J are TRBV19 and TRBJ1-2, with TRBD1 matching 9 bases. V dropped 5 bases and J dropped 8; count of bases not matched to a gene: 3. This CDR3 region has 12 residues. Germline CDR1 reads LNHDA; CDR2 reads SQIVND (reference sequence). Here the CDR3 reads CASSDRGDGYTF. Written as DNA, the CDR3 is TGTGCCAGTAGTGACAGGGGGGACGGCTACACCTTC.

The chain employs TRBV11-3 and TRBJ2-5, with D perhaps TRBD1 (6 bases). The V and J ends lost 5 bases and 5 bases respectively, with 12 bases between them. The CDR3 has 13 residues. Germline-derived CDR1 and CDR2 are SGHNT and YENEEA. For the CDR3, the DNA is TGTGCCAGCAGCGACAAGGGGGTCGAGACCCAGTACTTC. The encoded protein is CASSDKGVETQYF. Filled out from reference TRBV11-3 and TRBJ2-5, the complete variable domain reads EAGVVQSPRYKIIEKKQPVAFWCNPISGHNTLYWYLQNLGQGPELLIRYENEEAVDDSQLPKDRFSAERLKGVDSTLKIQPAELGDSAVYLCASSDKGVETQYFGPGTRLLVL.

The chain recombines TRBV5-1 with TRBJ2-2, with a possible D match to TRBD1 (6 bases). The V and J ends lost 2 bases and 5 bases respectively, with 13 bases between them. Germline lookup yields CDR1 SGHRS and CDR2 YFSETQ. This CDR3 spans 15 amino acids. The CDR3 coding sequence is TGCGCCAGCAGCTTAGGGGGAGTAAAAACCGGGGAGCTGTTTTTT. Amino acids: CASSLGGVKTGELFF.

The J gene is TRBJ2-1, the V gene TRBV5-6, with D unclear. Germline CDR1 is SGHDT and CDR2 is YYEEEE. V was shortened by 4 bases and J by 3 bases, with 14 bases between the two germline ends. The CDR3 runs to 15 residues. Written as DNA, the CDR3 is TGTGCCAGCAGCCCTGGCCTAGTGAACTACAATGAGCAGTTCTTC. This gives the protein CASSPGLVNYNEQFF.

The gene calls are TRBV7-6 and TRBJ2-1; D possibly corresponds to TRBD2 (5 bases). The CDR3 consists of 13 residues. Trimming cost V 4 bases and J 3 bases, with 7 bases left between them. Germline lookup yields CDR1 SGHVS and CDR2 FNYEAQ. The CDR3 protein is CASSSGLYNEQFF. CDR3 DNA sequence: TGTGCCAGCAGCTCCGGACTCTACAATGAGCAGTTCTTC.

V gene TRBV2 combines with J gene TRBJ2-5; 8 bases line up with TRBD2. The CDR3 runs to 14 residues. The germline CDR1 and CDR2 sequences are SNHLY and FYNNEI. Trimming at V came to 6 bases and at J to 3 bases, leaving 6 bases not matched to a gene. CDR3 nucleotides: TGTGCCAGCAGGGACGATAGCGGGAAAGAGACCCAGTACTTC. Protein sequence: CASRDDSGKETQYF. The entire variable domain, with the rest obtained from reference TRBV2 and TRBJ2-5, is as follows: EPEVTQTPSHQVTQMGQEVILRCVPISNHLYFYWYRQILGQKVEFLVSFYNNEISEKSEIFDDQFSVERPDGSNFTLKIRSTKLEDSAMYFCASRDDSGKETQYFGPGTRLLVL.

The chain recombines TRBV24-1 with TRBJ2-2; a weak D match, TRBD1 (6 bases). The CDR3 sequence is 15 residues long. Between the trimmed V and J ends, which lost 4 bases and 7 bases, there was a span of 15 bases. Germline CDR1 reads KGHDR; CDR2 reads SFDVKD. CDR3 region: CATSESGEMSGELFF. In nucleotides, the CDR3 is TGTGCCACCAGTGAGTCAGGGGAGATGAGCGGGGAGCTGTTTTTT.

The chain joins TRBV7-2 to TRBJ2-3; 13 bases are shared with TRBD2. The CDR3 spans 16 residues. From germline, CDR1 is SGHTA and CDR2 FQGNSA. V trimming: 4 bases; J trimming: 2 bases; junction bases outside the gene matches: 3. The CDR3 DNA sequence: TGTGCCAGCAGCTGGACTAGCGGGGGATCCACAGATACGCAGTATTTT. Translated, it gives CASSWTSGGSTDTQYF.

The rearrangement links TRBV5-5 to TRBJ2-1; 11 bases map to TRBD2. CDR3 length: 13 residues. The junction had 3 bases not matched to a gene; V was cut back by 4 bases and J by 9 bases. Germline V gives CDR1 SGHKS, CDR2 YYEKEE (reference sequence). The CDR3 protein is CASSILAGVEQFF. The CDR3 DNA follows: TGTGCCAGCAGCATACTAGCGGGAGTTGAGCAGTTCTTC.

This chain uses TRBV6-2 or TRBV6-3 with TRBJ2-2, with 14 bases fitting TRBD2. The CDR3 is 16 amino acids. Trimming took 3 bases from V and 6 from J; bases not matched to a gene: 3. From germline, CDR1 is MNHEY and CDR2 SVGEGT. CDR3 DNA: TGTGCCAGCAGTTATATGGGACTAGCGGGAGCCGGGGAGCTGTTTTTT. Its protein product is CASSYMGLAGAGELFF.